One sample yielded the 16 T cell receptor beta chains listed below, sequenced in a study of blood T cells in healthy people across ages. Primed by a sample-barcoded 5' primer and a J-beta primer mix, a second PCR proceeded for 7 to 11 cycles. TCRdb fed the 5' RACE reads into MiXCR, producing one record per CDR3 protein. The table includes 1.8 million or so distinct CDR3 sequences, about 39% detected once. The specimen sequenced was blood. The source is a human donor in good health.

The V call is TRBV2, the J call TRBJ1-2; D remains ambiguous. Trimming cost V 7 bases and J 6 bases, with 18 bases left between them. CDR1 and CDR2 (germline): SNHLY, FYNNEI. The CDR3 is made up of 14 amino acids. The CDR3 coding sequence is TGTGCCAGCATAGGTGGCGGGGAGGATAATGGCTACACCTTC. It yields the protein CASIGGGEDNGYTF.

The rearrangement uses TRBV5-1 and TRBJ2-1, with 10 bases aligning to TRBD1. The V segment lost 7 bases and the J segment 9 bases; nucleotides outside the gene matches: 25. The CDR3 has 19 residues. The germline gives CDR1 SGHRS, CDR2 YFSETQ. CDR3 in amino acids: CASGQAVFPGTGDRGEQFF. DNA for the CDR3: TGCGCCAGCGGTCAGGCAGTGTTCCCCGGGACAGGGGATAGAGGTGAGCAGTTCTTC.

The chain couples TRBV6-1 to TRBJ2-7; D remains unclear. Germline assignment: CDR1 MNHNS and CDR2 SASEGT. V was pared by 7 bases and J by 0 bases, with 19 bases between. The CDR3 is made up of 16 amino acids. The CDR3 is CASMGRRVSPSYEQYF. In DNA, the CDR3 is TGTGCCAGCATGGGAAGAAGGGTGTCCCCCTCCTACGAGCAGTACTTC.

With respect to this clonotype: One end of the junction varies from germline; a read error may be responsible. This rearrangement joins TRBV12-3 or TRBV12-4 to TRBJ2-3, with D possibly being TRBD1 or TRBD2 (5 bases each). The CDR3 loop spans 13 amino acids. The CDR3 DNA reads TGTGCCAGCAGGCCCGGGACCGCAGATATGCAGTATTTT. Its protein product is CASRPGTADMQYF.

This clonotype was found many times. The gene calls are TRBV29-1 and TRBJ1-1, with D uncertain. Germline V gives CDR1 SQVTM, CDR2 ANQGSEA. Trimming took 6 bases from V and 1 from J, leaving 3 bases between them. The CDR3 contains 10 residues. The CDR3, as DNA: TGCAGCGTCAAGAACACTGAAGCTTTCTTT. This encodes CSVKNTEAFF.

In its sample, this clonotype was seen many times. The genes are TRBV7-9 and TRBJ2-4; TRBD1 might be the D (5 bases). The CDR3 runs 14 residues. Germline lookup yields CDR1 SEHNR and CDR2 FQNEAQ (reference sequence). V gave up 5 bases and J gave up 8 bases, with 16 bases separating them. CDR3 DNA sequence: TGTGCCAGCAGCCCGACAGTAATCCAGGACATTCAGTACTTC. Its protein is CASSPTVIQDIQYF.

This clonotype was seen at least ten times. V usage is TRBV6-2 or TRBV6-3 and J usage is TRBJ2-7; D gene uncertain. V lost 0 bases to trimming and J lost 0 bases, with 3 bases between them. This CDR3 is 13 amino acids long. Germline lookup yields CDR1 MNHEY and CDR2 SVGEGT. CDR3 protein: CASSYSGSYEQYF. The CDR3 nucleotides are TGTGCCAGCAGTTACTCCGGCTCCTACGAGCAGTACTTC.

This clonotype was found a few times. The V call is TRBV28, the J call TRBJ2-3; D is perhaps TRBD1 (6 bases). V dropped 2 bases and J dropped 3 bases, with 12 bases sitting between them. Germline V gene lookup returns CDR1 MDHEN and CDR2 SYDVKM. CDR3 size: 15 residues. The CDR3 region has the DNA TGTGCCAGCAGTTTAAGGTTAGGGGGTACAGATACGCAGTATTTT. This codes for CASSLRLGGTDTQYF.

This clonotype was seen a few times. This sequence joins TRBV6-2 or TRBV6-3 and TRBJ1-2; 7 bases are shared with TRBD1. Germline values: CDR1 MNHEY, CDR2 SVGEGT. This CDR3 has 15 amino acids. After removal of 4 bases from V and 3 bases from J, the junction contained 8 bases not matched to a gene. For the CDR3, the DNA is TGTGCCAGCAGTTCCGACAGGGACGACTACTATGGCTACACCTTC. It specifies CASSSDRDDYYGYTF.

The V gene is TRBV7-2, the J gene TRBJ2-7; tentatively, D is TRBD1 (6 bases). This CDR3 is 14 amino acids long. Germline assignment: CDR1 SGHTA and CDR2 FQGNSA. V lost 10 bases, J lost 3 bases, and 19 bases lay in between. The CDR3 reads CANSSGTMVYEQYF. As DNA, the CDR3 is TGTGCCAACAGTTCCGGGACAATGGTCTACGAGCAGTACTTC.

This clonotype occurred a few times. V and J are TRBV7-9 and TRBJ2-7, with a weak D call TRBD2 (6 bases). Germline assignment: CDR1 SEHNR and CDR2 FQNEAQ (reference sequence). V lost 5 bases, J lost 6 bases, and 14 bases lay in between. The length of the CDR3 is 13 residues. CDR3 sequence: CASSAGTVFEQYF. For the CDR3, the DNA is TGTGCCAGCAGCGCAGGGACTGTCTTCGAGCAGTACTTC.

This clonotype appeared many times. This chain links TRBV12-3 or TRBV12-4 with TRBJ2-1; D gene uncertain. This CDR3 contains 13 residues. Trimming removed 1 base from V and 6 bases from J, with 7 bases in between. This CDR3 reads CASSLEGGNEQFF. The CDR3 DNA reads TGTGCCAGCAGTTTAGAGGGTGGCAATGAGCAGTTCTTC.

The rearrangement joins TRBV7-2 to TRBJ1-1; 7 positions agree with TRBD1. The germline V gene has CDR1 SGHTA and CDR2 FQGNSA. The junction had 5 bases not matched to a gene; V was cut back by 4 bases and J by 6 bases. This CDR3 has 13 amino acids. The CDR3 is CASSYTGEAEAFF. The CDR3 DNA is TGTGCCAGCAGCTATACAGGGGAAGCTGAAGCTTTCTTT.

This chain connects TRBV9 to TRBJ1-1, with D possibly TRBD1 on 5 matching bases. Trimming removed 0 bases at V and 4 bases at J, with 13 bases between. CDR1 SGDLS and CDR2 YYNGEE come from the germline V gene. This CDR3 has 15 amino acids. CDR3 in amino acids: CASSVEWGVGTEAFF. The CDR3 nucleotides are TGTGCCAGCAGCGTAGAGTGGGGCGTAGGCACTGAAGCTTTCTTT.

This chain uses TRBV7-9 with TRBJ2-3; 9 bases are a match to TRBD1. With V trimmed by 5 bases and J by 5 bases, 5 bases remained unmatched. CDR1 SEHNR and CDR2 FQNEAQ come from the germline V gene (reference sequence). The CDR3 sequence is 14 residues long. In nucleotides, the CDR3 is TGTGCCAGCAGCCGGACAGGGGAGGAAGATACGCAGTATTTT. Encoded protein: CASSRTGEEDTQYF.

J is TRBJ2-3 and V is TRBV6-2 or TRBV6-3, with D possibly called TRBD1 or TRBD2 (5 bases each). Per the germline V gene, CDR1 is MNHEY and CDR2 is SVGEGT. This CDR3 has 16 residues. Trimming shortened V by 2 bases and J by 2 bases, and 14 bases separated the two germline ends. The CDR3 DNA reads TGTGCCAGCAGTTACAGGGGAGACAGATCCACAGATACGCAGTATTTT. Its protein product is CASSYRGDRSTDTQYF.